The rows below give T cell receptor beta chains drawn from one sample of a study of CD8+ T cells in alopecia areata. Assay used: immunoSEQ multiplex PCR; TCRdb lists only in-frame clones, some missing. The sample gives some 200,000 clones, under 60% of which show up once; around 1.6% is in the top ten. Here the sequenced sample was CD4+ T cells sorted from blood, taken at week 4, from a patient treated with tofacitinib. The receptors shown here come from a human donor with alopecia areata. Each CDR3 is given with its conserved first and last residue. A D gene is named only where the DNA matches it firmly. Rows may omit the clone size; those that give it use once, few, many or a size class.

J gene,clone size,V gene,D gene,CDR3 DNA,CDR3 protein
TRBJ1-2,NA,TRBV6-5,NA,TGTGCCAGCAGTCCAGGCTATGGCTACACCTTC,CASSPGYGYTF
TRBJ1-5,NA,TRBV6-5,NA,TGTGCCAGCATGGGCAGGCTAAGCAATCAGCCCCAGCATTTT,CASMGRLSNQPQHF
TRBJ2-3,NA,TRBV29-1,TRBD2,TGCAGCGTTGAAACTAGCGCCCGCACAGATACGCAGTATTTT,CSVETSARTDTQYF
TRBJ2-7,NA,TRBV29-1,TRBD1,TGCAGCGTTGGGACAGGGCTCCTTCCCTACGAGCAGTACTTC,CSVGTGLLPYEQYF
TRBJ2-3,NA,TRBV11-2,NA,TGTGCCAGCAGCGATAAATATACGCAGTATTTT,CASSDKYTQYF
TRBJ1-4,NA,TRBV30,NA,TGTGCCTGGAACTGGGGACGGGAAAAACTGTTTTTT,CAWNWGREKLFF
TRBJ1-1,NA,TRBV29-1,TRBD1,TGCAGCGGTTACAGGGGGAACACTGAAGCTTTCTTT,CSGYRGNTEAFF
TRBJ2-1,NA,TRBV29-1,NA,TGCAGCGTTGCCGACAAGGGTTACGGCAATGAGCAGTTCTTC,CSVADKGYGNEQFF
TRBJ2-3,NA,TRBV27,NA,TGTGCCAGCAGTTTCCTCCTGGCCGGCACAGATACGCAGTATTTT,CASSFLLAGTDTQYF
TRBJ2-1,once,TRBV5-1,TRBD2,TGCGCCAGCAGCCCCGGGACTAACGATGAGCAGTTCTTC,CASSPGTNDEQFF
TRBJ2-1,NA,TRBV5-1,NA,TGCGCCAGCAGCTTGATGGGGGGGCTAGGCAATGAGCAGTTCTTC,CASSLMGGLGNEQFF
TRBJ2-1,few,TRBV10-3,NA,TGTGCCATCGGATCAATCGGGGAGCAGTTCTTC,CAIGSIGEQFF
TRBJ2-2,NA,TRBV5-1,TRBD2,TGCGCCAGCAGCTCCGGGCGCGGGGGGGCCAACACCGGGGAGCTGTTTTTT,CASSSGRGGANTGELFF
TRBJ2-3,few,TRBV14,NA,TGTGCCAGCAGCCCAAGGGACTGGGGTACGCAGTATTTT,CASSPRDWGTQYF
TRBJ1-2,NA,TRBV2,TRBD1,TGTGCCAGCAGCCGTGAGCCCGGACAGGGAGGCTATGGCTACACCTTC,CASSREPGQGGYGYTF
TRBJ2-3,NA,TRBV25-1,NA,TGTGCCAGCAGTGACGGAGGGGGGCGCACAGATACGCAGTATTTT,CASSDGGGRTDTQYF
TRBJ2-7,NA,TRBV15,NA,TGTGCCACCAGCAGAGACCGGTTCTACGAGCAGTACTTC,CATSRDRFYEQYF
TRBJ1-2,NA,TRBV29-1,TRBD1,TGCAGCGTGCTGGTCCGACAGGGAGACTATGGCTACACCTTC,CSVLVRQGDYGYTF
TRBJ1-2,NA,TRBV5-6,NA,TGTGCCAGCAGCTCAGGGGCCTATGGCTACACCTTC,CASSSGAYGYTF
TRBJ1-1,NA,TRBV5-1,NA,TGCGCCAGCAGCCATCGAGACGGGAACACTGAAGCTTTCTTT,CASSHRDGNTEAFF
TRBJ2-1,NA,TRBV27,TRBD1,TGTGCCAGCAGTGGGCAGGGACAGGGGGCTTACAATGAGCAGTTCTTC,CASSGQGQGAYNEQFF
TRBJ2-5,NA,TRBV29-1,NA,TGCAGCGTTGTGGTAGGGGTGGAGACCCAGTACTTC,CSVVVGVETQYF
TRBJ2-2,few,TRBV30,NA,TGTGCCTGGAGTATAGTGTCGGGGGCGGACACCGGGGAGCTGTTTTTT,CAWSIVSGADTGELFF
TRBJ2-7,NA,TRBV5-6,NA,TGTGCCAGCAGCTTGGGGGCAGGGACATACGAGCAGTACTTC,CASSLGAGTYEQYF
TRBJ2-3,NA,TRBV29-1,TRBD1,TGCAGCGTGTGGACAGGGGGCACAGATACGCAGTATTTT,CSVWTGGTDTQYF
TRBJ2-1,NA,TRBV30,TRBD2,TGTGCCTGGAGTGTACAAGCGGGGGGGCGGAATGAGCAGTTCTTC,CAWSVQAGGRNEQFF
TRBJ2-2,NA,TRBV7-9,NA,TGTGCCAGCAGCGAAGTAGTGGGTCAGGAGCTGTTTTTT,CASSEVVGQELFF
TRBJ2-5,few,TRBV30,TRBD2,TGTGCCAGCCTGGCGACCGGGGGGTACCAAGAGACCCAGTACTTC,CASLATGGYQETQYF
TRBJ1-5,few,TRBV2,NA,TGTGCCAGCAGTGATCGGGTACCGGGTCAGCCCCAGCATTTT,CASSDRVPGQPQHF
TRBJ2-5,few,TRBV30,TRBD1,TGTGCCTGGGGGACAGGGTCCGAGACCCAGTACTTC,CAWGTGSETQYF
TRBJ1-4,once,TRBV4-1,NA,TGCGCCAGCAGCCAAGACTGGCCTCTCTCGGGTGAAAAACTGTTTTTT,CASSQDWPLSGEKLFF
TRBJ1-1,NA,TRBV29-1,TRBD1,TGCAGCGCCCAAGCAGGGGGCATCGCTGAAGCTTTCTTT,CSAQAGGIAEAFF
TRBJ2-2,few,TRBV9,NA,TGTGCCAGCTCCCGGAACACCGGGGAGCTGTTTTTT,CASSRNTGELFF
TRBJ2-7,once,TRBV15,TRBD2,TGTGCCACCAGCAGAGATCTGGGGACTAGCGGGGCCAACGAGCAGTACTTC,CATSRDLGTSGANEQYF
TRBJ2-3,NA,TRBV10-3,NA,TGTGCCATCAGTGTGGTCCAGGGACTCACAGATACGCAGTATTTT,CAISVVQGLTDTQYF
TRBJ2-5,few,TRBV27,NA,TGTGCCAGCAGTCCCTGGGAGTCAGGGCAAGAGACCCAGTACTTC,CASSPWESGQETQYF
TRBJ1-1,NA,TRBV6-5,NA,TGTGCCAGCAGCTTAAGCGGGACGGGGAACACTGAAGCTTTCTTT,CASSLSGTGNTEAFF
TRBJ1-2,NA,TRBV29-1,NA,TGCAGCGTTGGATCGCTTGCGATGGGTGACGGCTACACCTTC,CSVGSLAMGDGYTF
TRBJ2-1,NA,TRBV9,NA,TGTGCCAGCAGCGTAGTATCCGGGGGCCTCTCCTACAATGAGCAGTTCTTC,CASSVVSGGLSYNEQFF
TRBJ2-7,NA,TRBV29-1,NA,TGCAGCGCCGCGGCAGGATCCTACGAGCAGTACTTC,CSAAAGSYEQYF
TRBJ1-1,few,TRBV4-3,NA,TGCGCCAGCAGCCAAGTCCAAGTGAACACTGAAGCTTTCTTT,CASSQVQVNTEAFF